These T cell receptor beta chains were read from a single sample in a study of CD8 T cells in ankylosing spondylitis. Using its own MiXCR run on the 5' RACE reads, TCRdb lists one record per CDR3 protein. This sample has some 63,000 distinct CDR3 sequences, with about 6% found just once. Sequenced sample: synovial fluid, either unsorted or a sorted T cell fraction (not recorded which). The receptors stem from a male donor with ankylosing spondylitis. Both conserved end residues are part of each CDR3. The D gene is left open where the match is weak. Only part of the rows carry a size: once, few, many, or a class if the clone is expanded.

V gene: TRBV20-1
D gene: TRBD2
J gene: TRBJ2-7
clone size: -
CDR3 DNA: TGCAGTGCTAGAGGAGCTAGGACTTGCGGGAGCTCCTACGAGCAGTACTTC
CDR3 protein: CSARGARTCGSSYEQYF

V gene: TRBV6-6
D gene: -
J gene: TRBJ2-3
clone size: few
CDR3 DNA: TGTGCCAGCAGTGCGGACTCGCTGCGACAGTATTTT
CDR3 protein: CASSADSLRQYF

V gene: TRBV6-1
D gene: TRBD1
J gene: TRBJ2-1
clone size: many
CDR3 DNA: TGTGCCAGCAGTGAAAACAGGGGGACCTACAATGAGCAGTTCTTC
CDR3 protein: CASSENRGTYNEQFF

V gene: TRBV9
D gene: -
J gene: TRBJ2-3
clone size: few
CDR3 DNA: TGTGCCAGCAGCGCCGGGACGTACACAGATACGCAGTATTTT
CDR3 protein: CASSAGTYTDTQYF

V gene: TRBV7-2
D gene: -
J gene: TRBJ2-7
clone size: many
CDR3 DNA: TGTGCCAGCAGCCTCGGGACAAACGAGCAGTACTTC
CDR3 protein: CASSLGTNEQYF

V gene: TRBV3-1
D gene: TRBD2
J gene: TRBJ2-7
clone size: -
CDR3 DNA: TGTGCCAGCAGCCAAGGACTAGCGACCTCCTACGAGCAGTACTTC
CDR3 protein: CASSQGLATSYEQYF

V gene: TRBV28
D gene: TRBD2
J gene: TRBJ2-7
clone size: many
CDR3 DNA: TGTGCCAGCAGTTTCCCGGGACTAGCGGGATACGAGCAGTACTTC
CDR3 protein: CASSFPGLAGYEQYF

V gene: TRBV11-1
D gene: TRBD1
J gene: TRBJ1-1
clone size: few
CDR3 DNA: TGTGCCAGCAGCCAACAGGGGGCATACACTGAAGCTTTCTTT
CDR3 protein: CASSQQGAYTEAFF

V gene: TRBV19
D gene: -
J gene: TRBJ2-7
clone size: -
CDR3 DNA: TGTGCAAGTAGTATGCGGGGCAGACCCTACGAGCAGTACTTC
CDR3 protein: CASSMRGRPYEQYF

V gene: TRBV19
D gene: TRBD2
J gene: TRBJ2-3
clone size: few
CDR3 DNA: TGTGCCAGTAGACCGGGGGTAGCGGGAGCGTGGGATACGCAGTATTTT
CDR3 protein: CASRPGVAGAWDTQYF

V gene: TRBV2
D gene: -
J gene: TRBJ2-1
clone size: few
CDR3 DNA: TGTGCCAGGGCCAGGGGGGGCCTCAATGAGCAGTTCTTC
CDR3 protein: CARARGGLNEQFF

V gene: TRBV5-1
D gene: -
J gene: TRBJ2-4
clone size: many
CDR3 DNA: TGCGCCAGCAGCTTGGGGGTCTTTGATGGGGGAAACATTCAGTACTTC
CDR3 protein: CASSLGVFDGGNIQYF

V gene: TRBV5-5
D gene: -
J gene: TRBJ1-1
clone size: few
CDR3 DNA: TGTGCCAGCAGCCCAAGATCGGTGAACACTGAAGCTTTCTTT
CDR3 protein: CASSPRSVNTEAFF

V gene: TRBV6-1
D gene: TRBD1
J gene: TRBJ2-5
clone size: -
CDR3 DNA: TGTGCCAGCAGTACCGGACAGGGTGACCGAGAGACCCAGTACTTC
CDR3 protein: CASSTGQGDRETQYF

V gene: TRBV24-1
D gene: -
J gene: TRBJ2-1
clone size: many
CDR3 DNA: TGTGCCACCAGAACTCAGACTCGCAATGAGCAGTTCTTC
CDR3 protein: CATRTQTRNEQFF

V gene: TRBV6-1
D gene: TRBD1
J gene: TRBJ2-3
clone size: few
CDR3 DNA: TGTGCCAGCAGTCCCATTCGCCAGGGGGCTTGGACAGATACGCAGTATTTT
CDR3 protein: CASSPIRQGAWTDTQYF

V gene: TRBV19
D gene: TRBD2
J gene: TRBJ2-1
clone size: few
CDR3 DNA: TGTGCCAGTAGTATCGTATCGGGAGGCCCCTACAATGAGCAGTTCTTC
CDR3 protein: CASSIVSGGPYNEQFF

V gene: TRBV5-6
D gene: TRBD1
J gene: TRBJ2-3
clone size: many
CDR3 DNA: TGTGCCAGCACCTTCCCGTCCGGACAGGGGGCAGATACGCAGTATTTT
CDR3 protein: CASTFPSGQGADTQYF

V gene: TRBV19
D gene: -
J gene: TRBJ1-1
clone size: few
CDR3 DNA: TGTGCCAGTACCCTTTCAGATTGGAACACTGAAGCTTTCTTT
CDR3 protein: CASTLSDWNTEAFF

V gene: TRBV6-4
D gene: -
J gene: TRBJ2-2
clone size: -
CDR3 DNA: TGTGCCAGCAGTGACTCGTTCGGCGGGGAGCTGTTTTTT
CDR3 protein: CASSDSFGGELFF

V gene: TRBV6-2/TRBV6-3
D gene: TRBD1
J gene: TRBJ2-1
clone size: few
CDR3 DNA: TGTGCCAGCAGTTACTCTAGGCAGGGGGCTTTTAGTGAGCAGTTCTTC
CDR3 protein: CASSYSRQGAFSEQFF

V gene: TRBV11-3
D gene: -
J gene: TRBJ2-3
clone size: many
CDR3 DNA: TGTGCCAGCAGCTTACACACAGATACGCAGTATTTT
CDR3 protein: CASSLHTDTQYF

V gene: TRBV20-1
D gene: -
J gene: TRBJ2-5
clone size: many
CDR3 DNA: TGCAGTGCTAGAGTAGGCAGTAAAGAGACCCAGTACTTC
CDR3 protein: CSARVGSKETQYF

V gene: TRBV28
D gene: TRBD2
J gene: TRBJ2-7
clone size: -
CDR3 DNA: TGTGCCAGCAGTTTATACATAGCGGGAGGCTCCTACGAGCAGTACTTC
CDR3 protein: CASSLYIAGGSYEQYF

V gene: TRBV5-8
D gene: -
J gene: TRBJ1-5
clone size: few
CDR3 DNA: TGTGCCAGCAGCCTCAGACTGAGCAATCAGCCCCAGCATTTT
CDR3 protein: CASSLRLSNQPQHF

V gene: TRBV11-3
D gene: -
J gene: TRBJ2-3
clone size: -
CDR3 DNA: TGTGCCAGCAGCTTAGGAGTAGCGCCGGGCGCAGATACGCAGTATTTT
CDR3 protein: CASSLGVAPGADTQYF

V gene: TRBV2
D gene: -
J gene: TRBJ2-7
clone size: few
CDR3 DNA: TGTGCCAGCAGGGCTTTAACCGGACGTAATTTCGAGCAGTACTTC
CDR3 protein: CASRALTGRNFEQYF

V gene: TRBV2
D gene: -
J gene: TRBJ1-1
clone size: many
CDR3 DNA: TGTGCCAGCAGTGAGTGGGACGAAGCTTTCTTT
CDR3 protein: CASSEWDEAFF

V gene: TRBV3-1
D gene: -
J gene: TRBJ2-3
clone size: -
CDR3 DNA: TGTGCCAGCAGCCTTAGCGGCGGGGCCGGCACAGATACGCAGTATTTT
CDR3 protein: CASSLSGGAGTDTQYF

V gene: TRBV20-1
D gene: -
J gene: TRBJ2-5
clone size: many
CDR3 DNA: -
CDR3 protein: CSARDLRASQETQYF

V gene: TRBV11-1
D gene: -
J gene: TRBJ2-3
clone size: many
CDR3 DNA: TGTGCCAGCAGCCGAGAATTGGCGAATACGCAGTATTTT
CDR3 protein: CASSRELANTQYF

V gene: TRBV12-3/TRBV12-4
D gene: -
J gene: TRBJ1-5
clone size: many
CDR3 DNA: TGTGCCAGCAGTTTCTCAGGGAGCTATCAGCCCCAGCATTTT
CDR3 protein: CASSFSGSYQPQHF

V gene: TRBV11-2
D gene: -
J gene: TRBJ1-5
clone size: many
CDR3 DNA: TGTGCCAGCAGCTTAGAGAGGGGGGATCAGCCCCAGCATTTT
CDR3 protein: CASSLERGDQPQHF

V gene: TRBV5-1
D gene: -
J gene: TRBJ2-7
clone size: -
CDR3 DNA: TGCGCCAGCAGCTTGGGAGGGTCGGGGGTTGTCCACGAGCAGTACTTC
CDR3 protein: CASSLGGSGVVHEQYF

V gene: TRBV20-1
D gene: TRBD1
J gene: TRBJ1-4
clone size: -
CDR3 DNA: TGCAGTGCAGTACCGGGACAGGGACTTGAAAAACTGTTTTTT
CDR3 protein: CSAVPGQGLEKLFF

V gene: TRBV7-9
D gene: -
J gene: TRBJ2-7
clone size: many
CDR3 DNA: TGTGCCAGCAGCCGCGAATACGAGCAGTACTTC
CDR3 protein: CASSREYEQYF

V gene: TRBV7-2
D gene: -
J gene: TRBJ2-2
clone size: many
CDR3 DNA: TGTGCCAGCAGCTTTTTCACAAACACCGGGGAGCTGTTTTTT
CDR3 protein: CASSFFTNTGELFF

V gene: TRBV28
D gene: TRBD1
J gene: TRBJ1-1
clone size: few
CDR3 DNA: TGTGCCAGCAGTTTTTACCGGACAGGGGAGAACACTGAAGCTTTCTTT
CDR3 protein: CASSFYRTGENTEAFF

V gene: TRBV19
D gene: TRBD1
J gene: TRBJ1-6
clone size: few
CDR3 DNA: TGTGCCAGTAGTTTTACCGGGACAGATAATTCACCCCTCCACTTT
CDR3 protein: CASSFTGTDNSPLHF

V gene: TRBV29-1
D gene: -
J gene: TRBJ2-5
clone size: medium-sized
CDR3 DNA: TGCAGCGTTGTCCGGGGGGCGGTGTCAGAGACCCAGTACTTC
CDR3 protein: CSVVRGAVSETQYF

V gene: TRBV20-1
D gene: TRBD2
J gene: TRBJ2-5
clone size: -
CDR3 DNA: TGCAGTGCTAGAGATCTCGGCGGGAGGGAGGGGGAGACCCAGTACTTC
CDR3 protein: CSARDLGGREGETQYF

V gene: TRBV15
D gene: TRBD1
J gene: TRBJ2-5
clone size: few
CDR3 DNA: TGTGCCACCAGCAGAGATGGACAGGCCCAAGAGACCCAGTACTTC
CDR3 protein: CATSRDGQAQETQYF

V gene: TRBV29-1
D gene: -
J gene: TRBJ2-5
clone size: many
CDR3 DNA: TGCAGCGTTGACCTGTGGACGGTACAAGAGACCCAGTACTTC
CDR3 protein: CSVDLWTVQETQYF

V gene: TRBV4-3
D gene: -
J gene: TRBJ2-2
clone size: many
CDR3 DNA: TGCGCCAGCAGCCATCTTTTAACGCTGAACACCGGGGAGCTGTTTTTT
CDR3 protein: CASSHLLTLNTGELFF

V gene: TRBV7-3
D gene: TRBD2
J gene: TRBJ2-2
clone size: many
CDR3 DNA: TGTGCCAGCAGCACGACTAGCGGAGCGAACACCGGGGAGCTGTTTTTT
CDR3 protein: CASSTTSGANTGELFF

V gene: TRBV20-1
D gene: -
J gene: TRBJ2-2
clone size: few
CDR3 DNA: TGCAGTGCTAGAGATTATAGGGCGACGAACACCGGGGAGCTGTTTTTT
CDR3 protein: CSARDYRATNTGELFF

V gene: TRBV15
D gene: TRBD1
J gene: TRBJ2-7
clone size: many
CDR3 DNA: TGTGCCACCAGCAGAAGGGGACAGGGTGTTCTCGAGCAGTACTTC
CDR3 protein: CATSRRGQGVLEQYF

V gene: TRBV6-5
D gene: -
J gene: TRBJ2-7
clone size: -
CDR3 DNA: TGTGCCAGCAGTTACAGGAGCTCCTACGAGCAGTACTTC
CDR3 protein: CASSYRSSYEQYF